The clone carrying this T cell receptor beta chain was seen only once. This sample is drawn from a study of T cell responses to AZD1222 COVID-19 vaccine. Sequencing was performed with immunoSEQ multiplex PCR; in TCRdb, only in-frame clones are kept and a portion is missing. The sample consists of 86,000 or so clones, roughly 86% of them appearing once. Germline-derived CDR1 and CDR2 are SGHTA and FQGNSA. The CDR3 is made up of 14 amino acids. Deletions cut 5 bases from V and 3 bases from J, with 14 bases between. The gene calls are TRBV7-2 and TRBJ2-7; possibly TRBD2 for D (6 bases). The clonotype was recovered from an adult who received the AZD1222 COVID-19 vaccine. The material was peripheral blood, obtained 28 days after the second AZD1222 dose. CDR3 nucleotides: TGTGCCAGCAGCACCCCGGGACTTAACTACGAGCAGTACTTC. Its translation is CASSTPGLNYEQYF. Full variable domain (missing parts from reference TRBV7-2 and TRBJ2-7): GAGVSQSPSNKVTEKGKDVELRCDPISGHTALYWYRQSLGQGLEFLIYFQGNSAPDKSGLPSDRFSAERTGGSVSTLTIQRTQQEDSAVYLCASSTPGLNYEQYFGPGTRLTVT.